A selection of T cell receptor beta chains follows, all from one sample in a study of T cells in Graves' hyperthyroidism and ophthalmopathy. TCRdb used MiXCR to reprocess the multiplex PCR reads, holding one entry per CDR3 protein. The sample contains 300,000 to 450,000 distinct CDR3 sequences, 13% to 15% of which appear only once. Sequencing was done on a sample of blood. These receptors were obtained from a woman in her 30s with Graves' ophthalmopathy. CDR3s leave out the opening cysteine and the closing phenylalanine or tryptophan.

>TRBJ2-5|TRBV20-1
SAHETSGPQETQY
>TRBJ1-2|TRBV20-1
SARGRGYT
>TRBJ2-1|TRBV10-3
AIRDQRQGYNEQF
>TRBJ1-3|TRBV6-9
ASSYQESTGNAIY
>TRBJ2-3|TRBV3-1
ASSLPLAGGHPDTQY
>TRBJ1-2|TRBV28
ASRPTESYGYT
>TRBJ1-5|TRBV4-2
ASSQPRGQDSNQPQH
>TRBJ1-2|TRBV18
ASSVQGRYGYT
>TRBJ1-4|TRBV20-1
SARKGGEKLF
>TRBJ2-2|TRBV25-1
ASSVQRGQAANTGELF
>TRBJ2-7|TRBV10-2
ASSAGAGLGEQY
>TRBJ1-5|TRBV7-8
ASSLRSGQPQH
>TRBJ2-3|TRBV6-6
ASSYYSSGFTDTQY
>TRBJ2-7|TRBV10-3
AISETTSGTYEQY
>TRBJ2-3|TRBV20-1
SARGGRDTQY
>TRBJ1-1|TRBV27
ASSWRGPEDTEAF
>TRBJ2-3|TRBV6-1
ASSYGLADQTDTQY
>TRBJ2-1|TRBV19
ASSIIAGANEQF
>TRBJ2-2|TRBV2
ASSDLGQGLTGELF
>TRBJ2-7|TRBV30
AFTGQGYEQY
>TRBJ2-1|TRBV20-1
SARVLAGSYNEQF
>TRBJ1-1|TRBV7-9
ASKQEDGGNTEAF
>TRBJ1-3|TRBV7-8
ASSLVHPTGNTIY
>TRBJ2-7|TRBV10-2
ASREAYEQY
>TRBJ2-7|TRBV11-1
ASSVPTELYEQY
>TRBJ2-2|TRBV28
ASSLYRDTGELF